This T cell receptor beta chain was captured by sequencing in a study of cytomegalovirus exposure and HLA in healthy donors. Primers included in the PCR were 60 Vbeta and 13 Jbeta primers. The repertoire was sequenced with immunoSEQ multiplex PCR; TCRdb's copy has only in-frame clones and lacks some. The sample lists about 180,000 clones; approximately 84% were seen once. This CDR3 region has 15 residues. CDR1 and CDR2 (germline): SEHNR, FQNEAQ (reference sequence). With 2 bases removed from V and 5 bases from J, the gap between germline ends came to 15 bases. The chain is built from TRBV7-9 and TRBJ1-2; a weak D match, TRBD1 (6 bases). Material: PBMCs. The clonotype comes from a girl between 10 and 17 years old in good health and CMV-seropositive. The CDR3 loop reads CASSLRTEGAYGYTF. The CDR3, as DNA: TGTGCCAGCAGCTTAAGGACAGAAGGAGCATATGGCTACACCTTC.